The sequence of this T cell receptor beta chain was determined in a study of T-cell reconstitution after alpha-beta-depleted transplantation in children. Study results and caveats: TCRbeta diversity was high at day 60 in some patients (a result of surviving recipient T cells and thymic progenitors). Hyperexpanded clones declined; after one year, newly produced T cells mostly supplied diversity. Several hundred graft clones that had expanded were reportedly the source of alpha-beta T cells about two months after transplant.

The CDR3 sequence is 14 residues long. Looked up from germline, CDR1 is MDHEN and CDR2 is SYDVKM. The V and J ends lost 6 bases and 7 bases respectively, with 19 bases between them. This sample's TCRbeta library carried unique molecular identifier barcodes. TCRdb fed the PCR reads into MiXCR, producing one record per CDR3 protein. The table shows fewer than 700,000 distinct CDR3 sequences, with 20% to 25% occurring only once. This clonotype was observed at least ten times. Its antigen is not known. J is TRBJ2-7 and V is TRBV28; D is unclear. The sequence derives from a boy under three years old who had a stem cell transplant for acute myeloid leukemia, so the T cells may come from the graft donor. The sample here was PBMCs, mostly from graft donor cells, taken 360 days after TCRalphabeta/CD19-depleted stem cell transplant. The CDR3 DNA sequence: TGTGCCAGCAGCCTAATTGGGATAGGACGAGAGCAGTACTTC. Protein product: CASSLIGIGREQYF.